This T cell receptor beta chain emerged from a study of T cell responses to AZD1222 COVID-19 vaccine. Whole-study findings and limits: White British people made up most donors, females outnumbered males, and clonal diversity was possibly underestimated. Dominant at 160-218 and 743-854, vaccine-associated CD4 TCRs also spanned spike.

Here immunoSEQ multiplex PCR was the method, and the copy in TCRdb shows in-frame clones only, minus some. The sample contains 65,000 to 85,000 clones, 80% to 90% of which appear only once. Comments on this clone: Its antigen is still unknown.

V gave up 0 bases and J gave up 1 base; unmatched junction bases: 3. Germline CDR1 and CDR2: SGHKS and YYEKEE (reference sequence). This CDR3 is built from 15 residues. This receptor was obtained from an adult in good health. The sequencing here drew on peripheral blood, taken on day 0 of AZD1222 vaccination. The chain uses TRBV5-5 and TRBJ2-7, with 8 bases that match TRBD2. The chain's CDR3 is CASSLGGGRSYEQYF. The CDR3 nucleotides read TGTGCCAGCAGCTTGGGGGGCGGGAGGTCCTACGAGCAGTACTTC. Full variable domain (remainder filled in from reference TRBV5-5 and TRBJ2-7): DAGVTQSPTHLIKTRGQQVTLRCSPISGHKSVSWYQQVLGQGPQFIFQYYEKEERGRGNFPDRFSARQFPNYSSELNVNALLLGDSALYLCASSLGGGRSYEQYFGPGTRLTVT.